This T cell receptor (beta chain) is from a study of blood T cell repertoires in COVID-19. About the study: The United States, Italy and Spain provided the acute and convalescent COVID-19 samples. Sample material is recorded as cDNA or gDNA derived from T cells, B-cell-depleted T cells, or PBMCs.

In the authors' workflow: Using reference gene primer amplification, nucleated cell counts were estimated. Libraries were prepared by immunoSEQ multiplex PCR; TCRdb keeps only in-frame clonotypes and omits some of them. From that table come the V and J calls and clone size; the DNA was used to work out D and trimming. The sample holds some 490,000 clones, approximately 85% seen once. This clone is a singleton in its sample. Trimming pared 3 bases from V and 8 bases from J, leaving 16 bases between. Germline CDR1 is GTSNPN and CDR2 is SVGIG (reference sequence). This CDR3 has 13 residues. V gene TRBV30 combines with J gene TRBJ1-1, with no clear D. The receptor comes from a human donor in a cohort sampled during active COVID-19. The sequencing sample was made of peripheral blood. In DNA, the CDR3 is TGTGCCTGGAGCTTAGCCCCCCTGCGGGAAGCTTTCTTT. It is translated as CAWSLAPLREAFF.